Sequencing of this T cell receptor beta chain was carried out in a study of T cell repertoires in cytomegalovirus infection. Study summary: Recently identified HLA-C-restricted CMV epitopes were among the peptides used. It can be stated that public TCR beta signatures indicated CMV infection as well as a matching HLA type. The study, taken as a whole, reports: There were carriers of CMV plus the relevant HLA, and cumulative public TCR beta family frequency identified them. What dominated the ex vivo response were HLA-C-restricted CMV-specific TCR beta clonotypes.

TCRdb reprocessed the reads with MiXCR, giving one entry per CDR3 protein. The sample holds 400,000 to 600,000 distinct CDR3 sequences, roughly 42% seen once. In regard to this clonotype: Its antigen is unknown.

Source: cultured PBMCs, taken from culture after CMV antigen stimulation. The sequence was collected from a human donor in good health (CMV status not recorded). Some clones in this sample may be carry-over from other donors' samples.

CDR3 sequence: CASSLGQSYTF. In DNA form, the CDR3 reads TGTGCCAGCAGTTTAGGGCAGAGCTACACCTTC. This sequence joins TRBV12-3 or TRBV12-4 and TRBJ1-2; D ambiguous. The ends were cut back, 1 base at V and 9 bases at J, with 6 bases in the middle. This CDR3 has 11 amino acids.